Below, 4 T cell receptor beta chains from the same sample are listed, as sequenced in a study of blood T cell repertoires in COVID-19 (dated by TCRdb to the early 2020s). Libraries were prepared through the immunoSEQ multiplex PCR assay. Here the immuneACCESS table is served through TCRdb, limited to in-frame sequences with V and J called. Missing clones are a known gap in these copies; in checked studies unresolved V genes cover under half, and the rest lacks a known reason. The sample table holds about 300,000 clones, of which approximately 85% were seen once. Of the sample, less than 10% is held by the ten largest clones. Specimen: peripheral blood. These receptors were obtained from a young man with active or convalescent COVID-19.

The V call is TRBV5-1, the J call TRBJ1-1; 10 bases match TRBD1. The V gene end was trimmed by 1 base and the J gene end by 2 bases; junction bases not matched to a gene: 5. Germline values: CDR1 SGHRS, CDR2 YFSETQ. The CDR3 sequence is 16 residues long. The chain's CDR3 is CASSLLGTGDNTEAFF. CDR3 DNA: TGCGCCAGCAGCTTGCTTGGGACAGGGGACAACACTGAAGCTTTCTTT.

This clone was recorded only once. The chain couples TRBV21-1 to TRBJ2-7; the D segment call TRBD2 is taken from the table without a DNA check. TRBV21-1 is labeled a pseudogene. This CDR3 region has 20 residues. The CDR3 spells CASSLHPRRSEKARGIEQYF. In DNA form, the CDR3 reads TGTGCCAGCAGCCTTCACCCCCGCCGTTCTGAAAAGGCCAGAGGGATCGAGCAGTACTTC.

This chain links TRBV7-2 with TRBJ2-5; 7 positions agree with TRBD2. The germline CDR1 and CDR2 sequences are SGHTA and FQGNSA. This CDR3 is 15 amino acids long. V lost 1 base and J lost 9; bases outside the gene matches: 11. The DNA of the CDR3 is TGTGCCAGCAGCTTAGATAGGGAGGGATGGAGGGCCCAGTACTTC. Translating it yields CASSLDREGWRAQYF.

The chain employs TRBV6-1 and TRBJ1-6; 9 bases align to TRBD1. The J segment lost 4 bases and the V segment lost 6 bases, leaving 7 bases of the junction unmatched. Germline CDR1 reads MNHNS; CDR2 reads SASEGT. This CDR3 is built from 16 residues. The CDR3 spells CASREQTGGYNSPLHF. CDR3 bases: TGTGCCAGCAGAGAACAGACAGGGGGGTATAATTCACCCCTCCACTTT.